This T cell receptor beta chain came from a study of T cells of healthy individuals. TCRdb redid the calling of the 5' RACE reads with MiXCR, one entry per CDR3 protein. The sample shows 55,000 to 65,000 distinct CDR3 sequences, roughly 15% of them seen only once. The table lists this clonotype with many counts. The CDR3 runs to 16 residues. Per germline, CDR1 KGHSH and CDR2 LQKENI. V lost 2 bases to trimming and J lost 2 bases; unmatched junction nucleotides: 5. This chain joins TRBV18 and TRBJ1-5; TRBD1 aligns across 8 bases. The TCR comes from a human donor in good health. DNA for the CDR3: TGTGCCAGCTCACCAAATGAGGGACAGGGCAATCAGCCCCAGCATTTT. It translates to CASSPNEGQGNQPQHF.